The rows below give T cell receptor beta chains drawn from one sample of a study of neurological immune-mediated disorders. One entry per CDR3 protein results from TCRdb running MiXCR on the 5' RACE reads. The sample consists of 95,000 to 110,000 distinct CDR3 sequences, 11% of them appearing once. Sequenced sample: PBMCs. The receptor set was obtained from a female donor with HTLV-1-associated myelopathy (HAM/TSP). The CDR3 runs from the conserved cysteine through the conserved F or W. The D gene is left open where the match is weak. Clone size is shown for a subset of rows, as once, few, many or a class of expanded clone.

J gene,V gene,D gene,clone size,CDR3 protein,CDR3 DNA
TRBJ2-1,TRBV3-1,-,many,CASSQTDNEQFF,TGTGCCAGCAGCCAAACCGACAATGAGCAGTTCTTC
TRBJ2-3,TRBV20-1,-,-,CSAKYGGAADTQYF,TGCAGTGCTAAATACGGGGGAGCGGCAGATACGCAGTATTTT
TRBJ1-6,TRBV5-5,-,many,CASSLGQYSYNSPLHF,TGTGCCAGCAGCTTGGGTCAGTACTCCTATAATTCACCCCTCCACTTT
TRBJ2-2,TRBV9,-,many,CASSPRTPRGELFF,TGTGCCAGCAGCCCCCGGACTCCCAGGGGGGAGCTGTTTTTT
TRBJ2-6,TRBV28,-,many,CASSSLFIAQGGSGANVLTF,TGTGCCAGCAGTTCATTGTTTATTGCACAGGGTGGTTCTGGGGCCAACGTCCTGACTTTC
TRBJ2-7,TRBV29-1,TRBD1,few,CSGGQGIYEQYF,TGCAGCGGCGGACAGGGAATCTACGAGCAGTACTTC
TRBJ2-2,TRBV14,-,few,CASSQEFGELFF,TGTGCCAGCAGCCAAGAATTCGGGGAGCTGTTTTTT
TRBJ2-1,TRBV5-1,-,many,CASSLEGGYNEQFF,TGCGCCAGCAGCTTGGAGGGGGGGTACAATGAGCAGTTCTTC
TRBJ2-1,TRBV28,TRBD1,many,CASSLGIRDSSEQFF,TGTGCCAGCAGTTTGGGGATCCGGGACAGTTCTGAGCAGTTCTTC
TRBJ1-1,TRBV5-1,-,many,CASSLGYRNTEAFF,TGCGCCAGCAGCTTGGGGTACAGAAACACTGAAGCTTTCTTT
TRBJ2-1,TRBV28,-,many,CASSYGTGGEQFF,TGTGCCAGCAGTTACGGGACCGGAGGTGAGCAGTTCTTC
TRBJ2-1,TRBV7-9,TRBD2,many,CASSQSSGGLFHEQFF,TGTGCCAGCAGCCAATCTAGCGGGGGGCTCTTCCATGAGCAGTTCTTC
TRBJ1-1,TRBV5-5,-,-,CASSLARNTEAFF,TGTGCCAGCAGCTTGGCAAGGAACACTGAAGCTTTCTTT
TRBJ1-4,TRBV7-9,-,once,CASSPEHEKLFF,TGTGCCAGCAGCCCGGAGCATGAAAAACTGTTTTTT
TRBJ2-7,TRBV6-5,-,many,CASSPEGLGGYEQYF,TGTGCCAGCAGTCCTGAAGGGTTAGGAGGGTACGAGCAGTACTTC
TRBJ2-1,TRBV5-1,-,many,CASSKTDPDREKQFF,TGCGCCAGCAGCAAGACGGACCCAGACAGAGAGAAGCAGTTCTTC
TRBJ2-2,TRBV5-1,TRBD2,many,CASSLLAGGHDSNTGELFF,TGCGCCAGCAGTTTGTTAGCGGGGGGCCATGACTCGAACACCGGGGAGCTGTTTTTT
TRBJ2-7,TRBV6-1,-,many,CASSEAGSYEQYF,TGTGCCAGCAGTGAAGCGGGTTCCTACGAGCAGTACTTC
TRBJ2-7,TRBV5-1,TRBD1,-,CASSIGDSSYEQYF,TGCGCCAGCAGCATAGGGGACAGCTCCTACGAGCAGTACTTC
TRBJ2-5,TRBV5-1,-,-,CASSSGTRREETQYF,TGCGCCAGCAGCTCCGGCACGCGTAGGGAGGAGACCCAGTACTTC
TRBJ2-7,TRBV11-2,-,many,CASSFYEQYF,TGTGCCAGCAGCTTCTACGAGCAGTACTTC
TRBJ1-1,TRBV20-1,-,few,CSARDFRGNMNTEAFF,TGCAGTGCTAGAGATTTCCGAGGGAACATGAACACTGAAGCTTTCTTT
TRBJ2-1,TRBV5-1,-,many,CASSPNYNEQFF,TGCGCCAGCAGCCCAAACTACAATGAGCAGTTCTTC
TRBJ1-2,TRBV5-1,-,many,CASSLDGSTNYGYTF,TGCGCCAGCAGCTTGGACGGCTCGACTAACTATGGCTACACCTTC
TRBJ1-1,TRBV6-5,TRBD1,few,CASIRGGTEAFF,TGTGCCAGCATCAGGGGGGGAACTGAAGCTTTCTTT
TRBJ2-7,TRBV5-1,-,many,CASSLGRNLAEQYF,TGCGCCAGCAGCTTGGGACGGAACTTAGCCGAGCAGTACTTC
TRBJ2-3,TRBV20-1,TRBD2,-,CSARGTSETDTQYF,TGCAGTGCTAGGGGGACTAGCGAAACAGATACGCAGTATTTT
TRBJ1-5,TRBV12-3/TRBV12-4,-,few,CASSSAYSNQPQHF,TGTGCCAGCAGTTCGGCCTATAGCAATCAGCCCCAGCATTTT
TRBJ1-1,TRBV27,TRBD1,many,CASSMGQGLTEAFF,TGTGCCAGCAGTATGGGACAGGGGTTAACTGAAGCTTTCTTT
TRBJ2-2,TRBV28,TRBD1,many,CASRTGTGELFF,TGTGCCAGCAGGACAGGGACCGGGGAGCTGTTTTTT
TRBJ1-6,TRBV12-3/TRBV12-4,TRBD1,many,CASSLGGGRHSPLHF,TGTGCCAGCAGTTTAGGAGGGGGCCGTCATTCACCCCTCCACTTT
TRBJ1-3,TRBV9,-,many,CASSVEGGSGNTIYF,TGTGCCAGCAGCGTAGAGGGAGGCTCTGGAAACACCATATATTTT
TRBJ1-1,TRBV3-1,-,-,CASSQRQGSTEAFF,TGTGCCAGCAGCCAAAGGCAGGGGAGCACTGAAGCTTTCTTT
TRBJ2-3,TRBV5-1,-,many,CASSSYTSTDTQYF,TGCGCCAGCAGCTCTTACACTAGCACAGATACGCAGTATTTT
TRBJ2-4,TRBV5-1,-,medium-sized,CASSLGTGLAKNIQYF,TGCGCCAGCAGCTTGGGCACAGGGCTAGCCAAAAACATTCAGTACTTC
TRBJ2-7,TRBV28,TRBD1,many,CASSPTYRDRVYF,TGTGCCAGCAGTCCAACATACCGGGACAGGGTTTATTTC
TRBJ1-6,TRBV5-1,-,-,CASSLEQGSPLHF,TGCGCCAGCAGCTTGGAACAGGGTTCACCCCTCCACTTT
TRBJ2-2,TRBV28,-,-,CASLRDGDSVGELFF,TGTGCCAGCCTTCGGGACGGAGATTCCGTAGGGGAGCTGTTTTTT
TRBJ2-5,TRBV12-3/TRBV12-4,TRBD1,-,CASSLEGTGGETQYF,TGTGCCAGCAGTTTGGAAGGGACAGGGGGAGAGACCCAGTACTTC
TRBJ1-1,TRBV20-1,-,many,CSADKGILNTEAFF,TGCAGTGCTGATAAGGGAATCTTGAACACTGAAGCTTTCTTT
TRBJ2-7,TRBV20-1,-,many,CSAVKGDFSYEQYF,TGCAGCGCGGTTAAGGGGGATTTCTCCTACGAGCAGTACTTC
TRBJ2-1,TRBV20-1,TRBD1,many,CSASSRGHYNEQFF,TGCAGTGCTAGTTCGAGGGGGCACTACAATGAGCAGTTCTTC